The entry below describes one TCR beta chain. Its target is unknown. V was pared by 5 bases and J by 2 bases, with 10 bases of the junction left unmatched. Per germline, CDR1 MNHEY and CDR2 SMNVEV (reference sequence). The CDR3 loop spans 16 amino acids. This entry comes from a study of T cell responses to AZD1222 COVID-19 vaccine. General observations from the study: None of the repertoires were sampled until the peak T cell response had passed. The study found Spike-specific TCR breadth and depth rose after two AZD1222 doses. Donors skewed white British and female; clonal diversity was possibly underestimated.

Method: immunoSEQ multiplex PCR; TCRdb's copy keeps in-frame clones and lacks some. This sample carries roughly 130,000 clones, about 92% of them seen once, and the ten largest clones take approximately 3.4%. This receptor was obtained from an adult in good health. The chain combines TRBV27 with TRBJ1-1, with 8 nucleotides matching TRBD1. The specimen was peripheral blood, collected on day 0 of AZD1222 vaccination. The CDR3 nucleotides are TGTGCCAGCAGTCCTCGCACCACAGGGGGTAACACTGAAGCTTTCTTT. Translation: CASSPRTTGGNTEAFF.